The T cell receptor (beta chain) under discussion was sequenced for a study of CD8 T cells in ankylosing spondylitis. General study findings and limits: Characteristic, it appeared, of ankylosing spondylitis blood was a TCR beta motif of eight highly homologous variants. Disease-linked clones were CD8+ and relatively rare in peripheral blood.

Generation of TCR beta libraries employed quantitative 5'-RACE incorporating molecular barcodes. TCRdb analysed the 5' RACE reads with MiXCR anew, one entry per CDR3 protein. The sample records 220,000 or so distinct CDR3 sequences, 15% to 20% being singletons. With regard to this clonotype: Its target is unknown.

The CDR3 runs to 14 residues. V was trimmed by 3 bases and J by 6 bases, leaving 14 bases between them. Germline lookup yields CDR1 KGHDR and CDR2 SFDVKD. The sample comprised blood, either unsorted or a sorted T cell fraction (not recorded which). The chain couples TRBV24-1 to TRBJ2-7; D tentatively reads TRBD1 or TRBD2 (5 bases each). The sequence came from a male donor with ankylosing spondylitis. The CDR3 reads CATSDPGTAGEQYF. In DNA, the CDR3 is TGTGCCACCAGTGATCCCGGGACGGCGGGCGAGCAGTACTTC.